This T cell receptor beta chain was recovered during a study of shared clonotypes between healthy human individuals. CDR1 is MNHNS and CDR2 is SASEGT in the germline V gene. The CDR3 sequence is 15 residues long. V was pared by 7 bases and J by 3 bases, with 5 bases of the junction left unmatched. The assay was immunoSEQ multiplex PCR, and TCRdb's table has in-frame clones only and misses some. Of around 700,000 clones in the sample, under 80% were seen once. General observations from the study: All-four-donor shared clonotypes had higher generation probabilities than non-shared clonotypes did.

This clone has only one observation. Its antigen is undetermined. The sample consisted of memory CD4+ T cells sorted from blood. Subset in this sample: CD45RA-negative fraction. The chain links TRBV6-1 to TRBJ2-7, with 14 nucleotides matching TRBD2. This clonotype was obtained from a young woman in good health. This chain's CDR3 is CASIGGTSGSYEQYF. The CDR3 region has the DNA TGTGCCAGCATCGGAGGGACTAGCGGGAGCTACGAGCAGTACTTC.